These 9 T cell receptor beta chains originate from one sample sequenced in a study of T cells after yellow fever vaccination. MiXCR, applied by TCRdb to the 5' RACE reads, yields one record per CDR3 protein. The sample consists of some 560,000 distinct CDR3 sequences, roughly 21% of them appearing once. Here the sequenced sample was PBMCs, taken 15 days after the yellow fever booster vaccination. These receptors originate from a man aged 25-40 years who received the YFV17D yellow fever vaccine.

This clonotype was counted a few times. The chain has TRBV20-1 and TRBJ2-1, with a possible D match to TRBD1 (5 bases). From germline, CDR1 is DFQATT and CDR2 SNEGSKA (reference sequence). Trimming removed 0 bases from V and 9 bases from J, with 15 bases in between. CDR3 size: 14 residues. The CDR3 DNA reads as TGCAGTGCTAGAGATCGACCAGGGCGAGGTGAGCAGTTCTTC. Translating it yields CSARDRPGRGEQFF.

The J gene is TRBJ2-5, the V gene TRBV30; 10 bases align to TRBD1. CDR1 and CDR2 (germline): GTSNPN, SVGIG (reference sequence). The trim removed 2 bases at V and 4 bases at J, leaving 7 bases unmatched. The CDR3 totals 15 residues. CDR3 bases: TGTGCCTGGAGTTCGGGACAGGGGAATGGAGAGACCCAGTACTTC. Protein product: CAWSSGQGNGETQYF.

This clonotype has just a few counts. This sequence joins TRBV19 and TRBJ1-5, with D maybe TRBD1 (6 bases). CDR1 is LNHDA and CDR2 is SQIVND in the germline V gene (reference sequence). This CDR3 is built from 15 residues. Between the trimmed V and J ends, which lost 3 bases and 0 bases, there was a span of 9 bases. The CDR3 bases are TGTGCCAGTAGTATCGGACAGTATAGCAATCAGCCCCAGCATTTT. Amino acid sequence: CASSIGQYSNQPQHF. The full variable domain, rest sourced from reference TRBV19 and TRBJ1-5, is DGGITQSPKYLFRKEGQNVTLSCEQNLNHDAMYWYRQDPGQGLRLIYYSQIVNDFQKGDIAEGYSVSREKKESFPLTVTSAQKNPTAFYLCASSIGQYSNQPQHFGDGTRLSIL.

This clonotype has more than one count but fewer than ten. This chain joins TRBV7-2 and TRBJ2-7, with 14 bases that match TRBD2. The germline V gene encodes CDR1 SGHTA and CDR2 FQGNSA. The V segment lost 4 bases and the J segment 4 bases; nucleotides outside the gene matches: 3. The CDR3 extends over 15 amino acids. The CDR3: CASSSGLAGVYEQYF. Written as DNA, the CDR3 is TGTGCCAGCAGCTCGGGACTAGCGGGAGTTTACGAGCAGTACTTC.

CDR3 in DNA: TGTGCCAGCAGCCGAGACAGGGTCGGTGAAAAACTGTTTTTT. As protein: CASSRDRVGEKLFF. This rearrangement joins TRBV6-1 to TRBJ1-4, with 7 bases aligning to TRBD1. Germline values: CDR1 MNHNS, CDR2 SASEGT. Losses at the gene ends were 6 bases for V and 7 bases for J; bases not matched to a gene: 8. The CDR3 has 14 residues.

This clonotype was picked up a small number of times. The chain has TRBV4-3 and TRBJ2-2; D gene unclear. Trimming removed 0 bases at V and 7 bases at J, with 15 bases between. The V gene's germline CDR1 is LGHNA and CDR2 YSLEER. This CDR3 has 16 residues. CDR3 protein: CASSQERGSPNGELFF. DNA of the CDR3: TGCGCCAGCAGCCAAGAGAGAGGCAGCCCTAACGGGGAGCTGTTTTTT.

The chain is built from TRBV7-2 and TRBJ2-7; the D gene could be TRBD1 or TRBD2 (5 bases each). Germline V gives CDR1 SGHTA, CDR2 FQGNSA. This CDR3 has 15 amino acids. Trimming pared 4 bases from V and 2 bases from J, leaving 15 bases between. The CDR3 coding sequence is TGTGCCAGCAGCTCGTTCAAGGGGACCACCTACGAGCAGTACTTC. This gives the protein CASSSFKGTTYEQYF.

This chain uses TRBV3-1 with TRBJ2-7, with D perhaps being TRBD1 or TRBD2 (5 bases each). V dropped 11 bases and J dropped 0 bases, with 26 bases sitting between them. From germline, CDR1 is LGHDT and CDR2 YNNKEL (reference sequence). This CDR3 spans 17 amino acids. For the CDR3, the DNA is TGTGCCTGCTCCCAAGGGGAGCTAGCCCTAGGCTCCTACGAGCAGTACTTC. It specifies CACSQGELALGSYEQYF.

The V gene is TRBV29-1, the J gene TRBJ2-1; 10 nucleotides line up with TRBD2. With 7 bases clipped from V and 6 bases from J, the junction kept 3 bases outside the gene matches. The CDR3 spans 12 residues. Per germline, CDR1 SQVTM and CDR2 ANQGSEA. The DNA for the CDR3 is TGCAGCGAAACTAGCGGGACCAATGAGCAGTTCTTC. Protein: CSETSGTNEQFF.